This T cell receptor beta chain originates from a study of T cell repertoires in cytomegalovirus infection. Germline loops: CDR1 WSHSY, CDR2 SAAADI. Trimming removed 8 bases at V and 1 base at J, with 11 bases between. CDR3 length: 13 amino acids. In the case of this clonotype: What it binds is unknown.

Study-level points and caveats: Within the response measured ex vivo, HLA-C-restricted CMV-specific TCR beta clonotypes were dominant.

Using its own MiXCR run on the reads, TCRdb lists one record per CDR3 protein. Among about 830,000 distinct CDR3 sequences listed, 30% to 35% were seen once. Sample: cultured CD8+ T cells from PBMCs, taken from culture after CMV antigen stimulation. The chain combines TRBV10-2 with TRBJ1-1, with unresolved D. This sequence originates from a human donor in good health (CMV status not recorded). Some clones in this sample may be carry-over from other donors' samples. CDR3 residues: CASAEYKNTEAFF. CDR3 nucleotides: TGCGCCAGCGCTGAATACAAGAACACTGAAGCTTTCTTT.